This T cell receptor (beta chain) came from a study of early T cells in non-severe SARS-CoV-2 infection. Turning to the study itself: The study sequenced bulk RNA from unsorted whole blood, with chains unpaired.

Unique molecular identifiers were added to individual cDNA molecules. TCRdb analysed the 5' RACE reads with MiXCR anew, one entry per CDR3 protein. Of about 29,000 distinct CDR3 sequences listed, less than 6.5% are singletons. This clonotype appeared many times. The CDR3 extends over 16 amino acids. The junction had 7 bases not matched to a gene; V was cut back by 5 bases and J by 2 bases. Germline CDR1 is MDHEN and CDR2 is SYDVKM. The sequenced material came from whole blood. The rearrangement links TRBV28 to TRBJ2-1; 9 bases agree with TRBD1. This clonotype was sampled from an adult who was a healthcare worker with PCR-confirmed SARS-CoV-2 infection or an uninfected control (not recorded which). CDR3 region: CASSPRDRAPYNEQFF. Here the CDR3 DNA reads TGTGCCAGCAGTCCCCGGGACAGGGCCCCCTACAATGAGCAGTTCTTC.